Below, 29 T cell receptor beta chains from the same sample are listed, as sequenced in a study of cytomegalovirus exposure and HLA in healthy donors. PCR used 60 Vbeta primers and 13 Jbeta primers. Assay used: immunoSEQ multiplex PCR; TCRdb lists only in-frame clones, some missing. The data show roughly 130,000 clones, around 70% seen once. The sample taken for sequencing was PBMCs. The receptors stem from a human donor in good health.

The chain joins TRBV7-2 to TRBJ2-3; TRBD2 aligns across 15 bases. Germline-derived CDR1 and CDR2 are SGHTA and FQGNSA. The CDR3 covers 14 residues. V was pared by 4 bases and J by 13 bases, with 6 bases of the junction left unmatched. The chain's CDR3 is CASSWTSGRADKYF. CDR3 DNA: TGTGCCAGCAGCTGGACTAGCGGGAGGGCCGACAAGTATTTT.

The CDR3 coding sequence is TGCGCCAGCAGCCATCCTGGGACTCCCTCTGGGGCCAACGTCCTGACTTTC. Amino acid sequence: CASSHPGTPSGANVLTF. This sequence joins TRBV5-1 and TRBJ2-6; D possibly corresponds to TRBD2 (6 bases). The germline gives CDR1 SGHRS, CDR2 YFSETQ. CDR3 length: 17 amino acids. V lost 4 bases and J 0 bases, leaving 14 bases between the germline ends.

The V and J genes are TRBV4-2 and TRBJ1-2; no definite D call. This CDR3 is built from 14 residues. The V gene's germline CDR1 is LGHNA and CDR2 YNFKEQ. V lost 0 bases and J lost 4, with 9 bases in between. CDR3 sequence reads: CASSQDVGPYGYTF. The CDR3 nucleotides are TGTGCCAGCAGCCAAGATGTTGGGCCCTATGGCTACACCTTC.

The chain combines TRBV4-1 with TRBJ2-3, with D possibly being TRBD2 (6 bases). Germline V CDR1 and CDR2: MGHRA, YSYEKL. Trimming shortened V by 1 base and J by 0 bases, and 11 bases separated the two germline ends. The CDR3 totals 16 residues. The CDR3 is CASSQGGGTSTDTQYF. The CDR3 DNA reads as TGCGCCAGCAGCCAAGGGGGAGGTACTAGCACAGATACGCAGTATTTT.

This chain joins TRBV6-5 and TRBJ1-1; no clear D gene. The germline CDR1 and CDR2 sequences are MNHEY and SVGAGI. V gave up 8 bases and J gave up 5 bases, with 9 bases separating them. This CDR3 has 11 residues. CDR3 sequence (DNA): TGTGCCAGCCTAGGGAGGACTGAAGCTTTCTTT. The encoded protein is CASLGRTEAFF.

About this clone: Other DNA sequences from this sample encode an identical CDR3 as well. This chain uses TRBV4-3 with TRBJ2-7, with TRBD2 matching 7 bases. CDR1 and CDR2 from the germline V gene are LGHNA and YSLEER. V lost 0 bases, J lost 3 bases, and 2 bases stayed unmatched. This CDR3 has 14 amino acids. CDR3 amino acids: CASSQDRGDYEQYF. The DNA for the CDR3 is TGCGCCAGCAGCCAAGATCGGGGGGACTACGAGCAGTACTTC.

CDR3 amino acids: CASSGQWGQYF. The CDR3 DNA is TGTGCCAGCAGCGGACAATGGGGCCAGTACTTC. This chain uses TRBV28 with TRBJ2-5; tentative D call: TRBD1 (5 bases). V lost 6 bases and J lost 10, with 12 bases in between. The germline V gene encodes CDR1 MDHEN and CDR2 SYDVKM. The CDR3 is 11 amino acids.

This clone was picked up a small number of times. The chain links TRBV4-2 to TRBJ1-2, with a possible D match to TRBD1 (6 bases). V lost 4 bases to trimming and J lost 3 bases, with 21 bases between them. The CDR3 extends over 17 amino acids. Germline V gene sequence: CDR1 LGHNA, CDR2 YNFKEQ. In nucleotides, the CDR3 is TGTGCCAGCAGCCGGGACATCGACAGGCTAAGGGACTATGGCTACACCTTC. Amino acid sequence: CASSRDIDRLRDYGYTF.

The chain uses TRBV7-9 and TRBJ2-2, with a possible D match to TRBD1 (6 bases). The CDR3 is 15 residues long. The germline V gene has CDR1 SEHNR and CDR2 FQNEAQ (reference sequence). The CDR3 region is CCSSLATGMAGELFF. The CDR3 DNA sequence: TGTTGCAGCAGCTTAGCCACAGGGATGGCCGGGGAGCTGTTTTTT. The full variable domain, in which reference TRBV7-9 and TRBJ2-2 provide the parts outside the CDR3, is DTGVSQNPRHKITKRGQNVTFRCDPISEHNRLYWYRQTLGQGPEFLTYFQNEAQLEKSRLLSDRFSAERPKGSFSTLEIQRTEQGDSAMYLCCSSLATGMAGELFFGEGSRLTVL.

The CDR3 protein is CATRFQGSKDTQYF. CDR3 coding DNA: TGTGCCACCAGGTTTCAGGGCTCGAAAGATACGCAGTATTTT. The chain links TRBV15 to TRBJ2-3, with D tentatively TRBD1 (5 bases). Germline-derived CDR1 and CDR2 are LNHNV and YYDKDF (reference sequence). V was shortened by 6 bases and J by 5 bases, with 15 bases between the two germline ends. The CDR3 has 14 residues.

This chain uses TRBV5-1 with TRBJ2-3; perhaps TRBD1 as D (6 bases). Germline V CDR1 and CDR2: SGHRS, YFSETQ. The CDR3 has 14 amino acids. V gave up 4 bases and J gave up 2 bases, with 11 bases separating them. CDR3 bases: TGCGCCAGCAGCCGGACAGACCTCACAGATACGCAGTATTTT. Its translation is CASSRTDLTDTQYF.

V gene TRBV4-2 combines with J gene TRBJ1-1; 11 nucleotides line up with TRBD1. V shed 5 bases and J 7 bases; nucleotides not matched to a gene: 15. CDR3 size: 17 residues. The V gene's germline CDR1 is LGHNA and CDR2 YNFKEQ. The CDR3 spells CASSDPGQGVGRSEAFF. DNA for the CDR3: TGTGCCAGCAGCGACCCGGGACAGGGGGTCGGCAGGAGTGAAGCTTTCTTT.

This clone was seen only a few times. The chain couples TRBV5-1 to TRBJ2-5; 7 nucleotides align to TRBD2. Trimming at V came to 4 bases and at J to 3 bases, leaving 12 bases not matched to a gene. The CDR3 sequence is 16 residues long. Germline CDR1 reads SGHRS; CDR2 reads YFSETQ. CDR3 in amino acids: CASSPITGAGKETQYF. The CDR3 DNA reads TGCGCCAGCAGCCCCATCACCGGAGCGGGAAAAGAGACCCAGTACTTC.

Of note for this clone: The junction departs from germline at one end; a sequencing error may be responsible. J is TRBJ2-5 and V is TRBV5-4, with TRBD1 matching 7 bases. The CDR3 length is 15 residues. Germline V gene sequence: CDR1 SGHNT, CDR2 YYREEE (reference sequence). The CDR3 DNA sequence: TGTGCCAGCAGCTTGCTCTTGGGACAGCAAGCGACCCAGTACTTC. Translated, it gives CASSLLLGQQATQYF.

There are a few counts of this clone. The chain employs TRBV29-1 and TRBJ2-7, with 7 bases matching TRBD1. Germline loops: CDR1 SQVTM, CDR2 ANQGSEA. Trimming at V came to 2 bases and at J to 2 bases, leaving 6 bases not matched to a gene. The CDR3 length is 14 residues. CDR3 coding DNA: TGCAGCGTTGAACCCGGGACAGCCCCCTACGAGCAGTACTTC. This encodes CSVEPGTAPYEQYF.

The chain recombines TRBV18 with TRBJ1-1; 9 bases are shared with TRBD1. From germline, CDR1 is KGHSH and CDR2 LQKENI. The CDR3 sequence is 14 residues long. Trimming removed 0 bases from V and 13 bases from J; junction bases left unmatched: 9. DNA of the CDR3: TGTGCCAGCTCACCACCTATCGGGGACAGGGTTGATTTCTTT. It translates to CASSPPIGDRVDFF. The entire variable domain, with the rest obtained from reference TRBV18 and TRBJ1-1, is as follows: NAGVMQNPRHLVRRRGQEARLRCSPMKGHSHVYWYRQLPEEGLKFMVYLQKENIIDESGMPKERFSAEFPKEGPSILRIQQVVRGDSAAYFCASSPPIGDRVDFFGQGTRLTVV.

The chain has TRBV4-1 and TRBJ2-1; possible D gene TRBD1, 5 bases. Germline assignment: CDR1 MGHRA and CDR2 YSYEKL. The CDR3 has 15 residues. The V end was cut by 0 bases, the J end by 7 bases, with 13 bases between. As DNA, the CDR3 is TGCGCCAGCAGCCAAGATCTGCCAGGGTATAATGAGCAGTTCTTC. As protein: CASSQDLPGYNEQFF.

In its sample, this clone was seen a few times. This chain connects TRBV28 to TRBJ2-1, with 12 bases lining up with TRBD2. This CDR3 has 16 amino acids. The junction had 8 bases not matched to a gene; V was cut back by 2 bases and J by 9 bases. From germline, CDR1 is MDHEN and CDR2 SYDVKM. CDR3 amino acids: CASSLTELAGGLEQFF. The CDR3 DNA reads TGTGCCAGCAGTTTAACAGAACTAGCGGGAGGACTTGAGCAGTTCTTC. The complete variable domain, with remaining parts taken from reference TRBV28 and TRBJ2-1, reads DVKVTQSSRYLVKRTGEKVFLECVQDMDHENMFWYRQDPGLGLRLIYFSYDVKMKEKGDIPEGYSVSREKKERFSLILESASTNQTSMYLCASSLTELAGGLEQFFGPGTRLTVL.

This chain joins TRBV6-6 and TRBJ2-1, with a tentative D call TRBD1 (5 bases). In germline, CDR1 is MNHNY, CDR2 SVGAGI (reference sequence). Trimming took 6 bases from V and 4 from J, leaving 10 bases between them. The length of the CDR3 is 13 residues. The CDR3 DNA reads TGTGCCAGCAGCGACAGCCCTTACAATGAGCAGTTCTTC. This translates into CASSDSPYNEQFF.

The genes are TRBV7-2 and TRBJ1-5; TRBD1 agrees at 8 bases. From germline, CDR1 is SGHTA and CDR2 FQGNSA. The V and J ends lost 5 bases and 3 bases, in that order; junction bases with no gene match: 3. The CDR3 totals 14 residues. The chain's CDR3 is CASSPGGANQPQHF. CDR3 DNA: TGTGCCAGCAGCCCAGGGGGCGCCAATCAGCCCCAGCATTTT.

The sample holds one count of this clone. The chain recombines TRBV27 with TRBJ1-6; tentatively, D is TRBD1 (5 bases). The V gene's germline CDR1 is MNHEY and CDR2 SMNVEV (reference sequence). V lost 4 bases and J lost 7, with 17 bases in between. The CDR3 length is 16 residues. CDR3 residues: CASSSARGGSNSPLHF. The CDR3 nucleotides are TGTGCCAGCAGTTCGGCCCGGGGGGGTTCCAATTCACCCCTCCACTTT.

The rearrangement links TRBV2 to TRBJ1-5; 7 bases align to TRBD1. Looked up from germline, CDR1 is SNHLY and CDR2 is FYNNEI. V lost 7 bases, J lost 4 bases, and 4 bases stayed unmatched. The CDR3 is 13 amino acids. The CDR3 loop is CASMRGQNQPQHF. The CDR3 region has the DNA TGTGCCAGCATGAGGGGACAGAATCAGCCCCAGCATTTT.

The DNA of the CDR3 is TGTGCCTGGAGTGTAACAGGGGGCAATGGAGATACGCAGTATTTT. Amino acids: CAWSVTGGNGDTQYF. J is TRBJ2-3 and V is TRBV30, with 9 bases fitting TRBD1. CDR1 and CDR2 (germline): GTSNPN, SVGIG (reference sequence). CDR3 length: 15 amino acids. Trimming removed 0 bases from V and 5 bases from J; junction bases left unmatched: 6.

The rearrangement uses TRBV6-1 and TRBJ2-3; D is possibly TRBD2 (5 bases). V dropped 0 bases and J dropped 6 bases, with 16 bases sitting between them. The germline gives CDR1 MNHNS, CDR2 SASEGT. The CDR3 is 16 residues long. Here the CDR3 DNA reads TGTGCCAGCAGTGAAGCACCGGCGCGGGCCGTGGATACGCAGTATTTT. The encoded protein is CASSEAPARAVDTQYF.

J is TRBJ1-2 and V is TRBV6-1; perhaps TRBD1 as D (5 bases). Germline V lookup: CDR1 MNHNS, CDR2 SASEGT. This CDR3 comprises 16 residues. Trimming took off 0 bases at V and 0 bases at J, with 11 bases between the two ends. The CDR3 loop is CASSEAGGGTNYGYTF. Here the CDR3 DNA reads TGTGCCAGCAGTGAAGCCGGCGGGGGGACTAACTATGGCTACACCTTC.

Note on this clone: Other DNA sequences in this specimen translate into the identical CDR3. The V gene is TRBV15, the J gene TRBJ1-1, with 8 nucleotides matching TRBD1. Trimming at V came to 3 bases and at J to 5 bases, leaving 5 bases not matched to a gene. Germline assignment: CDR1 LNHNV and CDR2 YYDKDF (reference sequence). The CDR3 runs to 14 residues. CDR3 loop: CATSRDRAGTEAFF. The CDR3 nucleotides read TGTGCCACCAGCAGGGACAGGGCGGGAACTGAAGCTTTCTTT.

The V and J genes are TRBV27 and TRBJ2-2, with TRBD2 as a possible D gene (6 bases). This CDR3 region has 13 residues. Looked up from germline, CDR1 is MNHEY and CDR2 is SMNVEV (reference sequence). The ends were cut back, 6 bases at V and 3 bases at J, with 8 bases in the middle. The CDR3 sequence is CASSGSYTGELFF. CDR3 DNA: TGTGCCAGCAGCGGGAGTTACACCGGGGAGCTGTTTTTT.

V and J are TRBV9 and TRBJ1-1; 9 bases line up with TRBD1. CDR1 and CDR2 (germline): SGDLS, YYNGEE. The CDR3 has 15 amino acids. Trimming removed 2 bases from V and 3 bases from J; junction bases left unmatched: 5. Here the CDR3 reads CASSVVGQGDTEAFF. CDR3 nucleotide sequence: TGTGCCAGCAGCGTGGTGGGACAGGGTGACACTGAAGCTTTCTTT.

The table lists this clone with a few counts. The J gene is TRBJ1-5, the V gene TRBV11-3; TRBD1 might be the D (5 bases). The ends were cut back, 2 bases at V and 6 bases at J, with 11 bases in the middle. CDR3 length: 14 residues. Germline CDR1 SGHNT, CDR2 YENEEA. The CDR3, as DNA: TGTGCCAGCAGCTTATACCCAGGGCTTCAGCCCCAGCATTTT. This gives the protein CASSLYPGLQPQHF.